This T cell receptor (beta chain) was sequenced in a study of neoadjuvant anti-PD-1 for oral cavity cancer. Time point of the sample: after neoadjuvant nivolumab, at surgical resection. Only in-frame clones appear in the TCRdb table, and some are missing; sequencing was by immunoSEQ multiplex PCR. The sample records tens of thousands of clones, 77% being singletons. CDR3 length: 15 residues. With 5 bases removed from V and 4 bases from J, the gap between germline ends came to 16 bases. The germline V gene has CDR1 SGHRS and CDR2 YFSETQ. The sequence was collected from a person aged 40-85 years with oral cavity squamous cell carcinoma. The source was PBMCs, collected after nivolumab (anti-PD-1) treatment. This chain uses TRBV5-1 with TRBJ2-1, with D tentatively TRBD1 (7 bases). CDR3 amino acids: CASRGGQQLYNEQFF. In DNA, the CDR3 is TGCGCCAGCAGGGGGGGACAGCAGTTATACAATGAGCAGTTCTTC.